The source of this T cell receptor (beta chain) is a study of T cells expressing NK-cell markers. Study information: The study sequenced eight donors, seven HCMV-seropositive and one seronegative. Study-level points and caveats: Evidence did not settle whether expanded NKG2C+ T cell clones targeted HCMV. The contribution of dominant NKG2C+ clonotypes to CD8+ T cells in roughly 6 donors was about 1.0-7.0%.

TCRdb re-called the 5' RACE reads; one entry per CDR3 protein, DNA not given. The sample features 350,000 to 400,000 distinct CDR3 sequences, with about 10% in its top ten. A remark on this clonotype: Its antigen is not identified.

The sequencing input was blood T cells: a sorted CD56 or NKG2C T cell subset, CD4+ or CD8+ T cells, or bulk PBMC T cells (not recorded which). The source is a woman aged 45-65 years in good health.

CDR3 in amino acids: CASSSKGTGGLSQYF. The J gene is TRBJ2-5, the V gene TRBV5-1; TCRdb outputs TRBD1, but without DNA this stays unchecked. The CDR3 contains 15 residues. The germline V gene has CDR1 SGHRS and CDR2 YFSETQ.